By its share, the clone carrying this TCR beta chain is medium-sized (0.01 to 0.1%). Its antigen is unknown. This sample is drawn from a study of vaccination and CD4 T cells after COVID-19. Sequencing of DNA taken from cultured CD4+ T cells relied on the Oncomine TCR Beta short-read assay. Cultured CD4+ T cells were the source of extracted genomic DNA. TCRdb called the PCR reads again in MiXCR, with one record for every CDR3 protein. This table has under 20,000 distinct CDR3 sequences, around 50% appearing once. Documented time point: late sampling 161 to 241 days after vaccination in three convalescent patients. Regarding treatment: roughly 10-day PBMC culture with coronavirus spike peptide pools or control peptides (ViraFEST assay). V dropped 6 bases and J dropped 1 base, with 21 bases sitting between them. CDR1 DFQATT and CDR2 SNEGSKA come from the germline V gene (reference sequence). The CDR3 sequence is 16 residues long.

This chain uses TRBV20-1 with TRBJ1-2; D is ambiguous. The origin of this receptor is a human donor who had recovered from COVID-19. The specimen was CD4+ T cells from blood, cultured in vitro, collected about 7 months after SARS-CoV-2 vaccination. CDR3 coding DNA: TGCAGTGCAAAAATGCAGAATCCCTGGGGTAACTATGGCTACACCTTC. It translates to CSAKMQNPWGNYGYTF.